The next 25 T cell receptor beta chains were all read from a single sample in a study of blood T cell repertoires in COVID-19. The method was immunoSEQ multiplex PCR; TCRdb's version includes in-frame clones alone and lacks a portion of them. This sample has under 95,000 clones, with around 79% found just once. The sequenced sample consisted of peripheral blood. The receptors here all came from a man aged 55 to 69 with active or convalescent COVID-19.

The chain combines TRBV5-1 with TRBJ2-3, with a possible D match to TRBD1 (6 bases). Germline CDR1 SGHRS, CDR2 YFSETQ. Trimming took 4 bases from V and 0 from J, leaving 18 bases between them. This CDR3 spans 17 amino acids. The DNA of the CDR3 is TGCGCCAGCAGCCCCGCAGGGGTGGCCACTAGCACAGATACGCAGTATTTT. Translation gives CASSPAGVATSTDTQYF. The full variable domain, completed using reference TRBV5-1 and TRBJ2-3, is KAGVTQTPRYLIKTRGQQVTLSCSPISGHRSVSWYQQTPGQGLQFLFEYFSETQRNKGNFPGRFSGRQFSNSRSEMNVSTLELGDSALYLCASSPAGVATSTDTQYFGPGTRLTVL.

This clone occurred once. This chain uses TRBV25-1 with TRBJ1-4, with D tentatively TRBD1 (5 bases). V was shortened by 4 bases and J by 3 bases, with 12 bases between the two germline ends. Germline V gene sequence: CDR1 MGHDK, CDR2 SYGVNS. CDR3 length: 15 amino acids. This chain's CDR3 is CASSGSGWANEKLFF. CDR3 bases: TGTGCCAGCAGTGGTTCAGGGTGGGCTAATGAAAAACTGTTTTTT. Full variable domain (rest looked up from reference TRBV25-1 and TRBJ1-4): EADIYQTPRYLVIGTGKKITLECSQTMGHDKMYWYQQDPGMELHLIHYSYGVNSTEKGDLSSESTVSRIRTEHFPLTLESARPSHTSQYLCASSGSGWANEKLFFGSGTQLSVL.

By share, this clone counts as hyperexpanded. J is TRBJ2-7 and V is TRBV28; D is perhaps TRBD2 (6 bases). V shed 3 bases and J shed 4 bases, with 10 bases lying between them. Germline loops: CDR1 MDHEN, CDR2 SYDVKM. This CDR3 comprises 13 residues. CDR3 bases: TGTGCCAGCAGTTTGAGAGGGACTTACGAGCAGTACTTC. It translates to CASSLRGTYEQYF.

V gene TRBV6-5 combines with J gene TRBJ2-2; 9 bases map to TRBD2. This CDR3 has 15 residues. Germline V CDR1 and CDR2: MNHEY, SVGAGI. V shed 1 base, J shed 10 bases, and the junction held 7 bases outside the gene matches. Written as DNA, the CDR3 is TGTGCCAGCAGTTACTTAGCGGGGGTTAATGCGGAGCTGTTTTTT. Protein product: CASSYLAGVNAELFF.

V gene TRBV4-3 combines with J gene TRBJ2-6, with D hard to call. V lost 0 bases to trimming and J lost 4 bases, with 7 bases between them. This CDR3 contains 15 residues. Germline assignment: CDR1 LGHNA and CDR2 YSLEER. The CDR3 here is CASSQDLSGANVLTF. In DNA form, the CDR3 reads TGCGCCAGCAGCCAAGATTTGAGCGGGGCCAACGTCCTGACTTTC.

Points on this clone: One end of the junction is discordant with germline, which a read error may explain. The rearrangement uses TRBV3-1 (or the pseudogene TRBV3-2) and TRBJ1-2; TRBD1 matches at 7 bases. CDR3 size: 14 residues. Germline loops: CDR1 LGHDT, CDR2 YNNKEL (reference sequence). CDR3 sequence reads: CASSQDQETGADLF. The CDR3 DNA follows: TGTGCCAGCAGCCAAGATCAGGAAACAGGGGCGGACCTATTC.

The chain recombines TRBV11-2 with TRBJ1-1; D uncertain. The CDR3 extends over 14 amino acids. Trimming removed 4 bases from V and 4 bases from J, with 13 bases in between. The germline V gene has CDR1 SGHAT and CDR2 FQNNGV. The CDR3: CASSSEGGLTEAFF. For the CDR3, the DNA is TGTGCCAGCAGCTCGGAGGGAGGTCTCACTGAAGCTTTCTTT.

The J gene is TRBJ1-5, the V gene TRBV19, with TRBD1 matching over 8 bases. Germline CDR1 reads LNHDA; CDR2 reads SQIVND (reference sequence). This CDR3 has 15 residues. Trimming took 7 bases from V and 1 from J; bases not matched to a gene: 6. The CDR3 loop reads CASKDRAASNQPQHF. The CDR3 nucleotides are TGTGCCAGTAAGGACAGGGCTGCGAGCAATCAGCCCCAGCATTTT.

The V gene is TRBV19, the J gene TRBJ1-5, with TRBD1 as a possible D gene (6 bases). V lost 7 bases to trimming and J lost 0 bases, with 16 bases between them. This CDR3 spans 16 amino acids. Germline CDR1 is LNHDA and CDR2 is SQIVND (reference sequence). This chain's CDR3 is CASIAARGASNQPQHF. The CDR3 DNA follows: TGTGCCAGTATTGCGGCCAGGGGAGCTAGCAATCAGCCCCAGCATTTT.

The V call is TRBV2, the J call TRBJ2-5, with no clear D. Trimming stripped 7 bases from V and 2 bases from J, with 8 bases between. The CDR3 is 12 residues long. Germline V lookup: CDR1 SNHLY, CDR2 FYNNEI. CDR3 region: CASMSPQETQYF. The CDR3, as DNA: TGTGCCAGCATGAGTCCGCAAGAGACCCAGTACTTC. Looking up the rest from reference TRBV2 and TRBJ2-5 gives the full variable domain: EPEVTQTPSHQVTQMGQEVILRCVPISNHLYFYWYRQILGQKVEFLVSFYNNEISEKSEIFDDQFSVERPDGSNFTLKIRSTKLEDSAMYFCASMSPQETQYFGPGTRLLVL.

The chain recombines TRBV29-1 with TRBJ1-2, with D perhaps matching TRBD1 (5 bases). The V gene lost 1 base and the J gene lost 8 bases, with 11 bases spanning the gap. There are 12 residues in the CDR3. Germline CDR1 and CDR2: SQVTM and ANQGSEA. Written as DNA, the CDR3 is TGCAGCGTTGAAGTCAGGGAATTCGGCTACACCTTC. Amino acids: CSVEVREFGYTF.

This chain connects TRBV4-2 to TRBJ2-5; 7 nucleotides match TRBD2. The CDR3 sequence is 16 residues long. V lost 0 bases, J lost 0 bases, and 4 bases stayed unmatched. Germline-derived CDR1 and CDR2 are LGHNA and YNFKEQ. CDR3 residues: CASSQDPLADQETQYF. The CDR3 nucleotides are TGTGCCAGCAGCCAAGATCCGCTAGCGGACCAAGAGACCCAGTACTTC.

The chain recombines TRBV28 with TRBJ2-1; 8 nucleotides line up with TRBD2. V shed 5 bases and J 6 bases; nucleotides not matched to a gene: 9. CDR3 size: 15 residues. In germline, CDR1 is MDHEN, CDR2 SYDVKM. CDR3 region: CASSISGGRGNEQFF. The CDR3 bases are TGTGCCAGCAGTATAAGCGGGGGCCGGGGCAATGAGCAGTTCTTC. Full variable domain (outside the CDR3, taken from reference TRBV28 and TRBJ2-1): DVKVTQSSRYLVKRTGEKVFLECVQDMDHENMFWYRQDPGLGLRLIYFSYDVKMKEKGDIPEGYSVSREKKERFSLILESASTNQTSMYLCASSISGGRGNEQFFGPGTRLTVL.

The chain is built from TRBV28 and TRBJ1-1, with TRBD1 matching over 12 bases. The CDR3 is 17 residues long. The germline V gene has CDR1 MDHEN and CDR2 SYDVKM. The V segment lost 3 bases and the J segment 4 bases; nucleotides outside the gene matches: 9. The DNA for the CDR3 is TGTGCCAGCAGTTTTCTGAATCGGGACAGGGGGCGCACTGAAGCTTTCTTT. Translated: CASSFLNRDRGRTEAFF.

The chain recombines TRBV30 with TRBJ1-1; 10 bases match TRBD1. Germline-derived CDR1 and CDR2 are GTSNPN and SVGIG (reference sequence). This CDR3 is 13 amino acids long. Germline trimming cut 4 bases from V and 4 bases from J; bases unmatched to any gene: 3. The CDR3, as DNA: TGTGCCTGGATGGGACAGGGGACCACTGAAGCTTTCTTT. Amino acids: CAWMGQGTTEAFF.

This chain uses TRBV5-1 with TRBJ2-3; D not resolved. The CDR3 length is 16 residues. CDR1 is SGHRS and CDR2 is YFSETQ in the germline V gene. V was shortened by 0 bases and J by 4 bases, with 15 bases between the two germline ends. The CDR3: CASSLVRVVGPDTQYF. As DNA, the CDR3 is TGCGCCAGCAGCTTGGTTCGGGTGGTCGGCCCAGATACGCAGTATTTT.

V usage is TRBV10-1 and J usage is TRBJ1-2, with D hard to call. There are 10 residues in the CDR3. The germline V and J ends were trimmed by 9 bases and 5 bases, with 7 bases remaining between them. The V gene's germline CDR1 is WNHNN and CDR2 SYGVQD (reference sequence). The CDR3 is CARSRYGYTF. CDR3 nucleotide sequence: TGCGCCAGGAGCCGATATGGCTACACCTTC.

The chain uses TRBV18 and TRBJ2-5; 8 bases match TRBD1. The germline V gene encodes CDR1 KGHSH and CDR2 LQKENI. V gave up 8 bases and J gave up 5 bases; unmatched junction bases: 7. The CDR3 extends over 13 amino acids. CDR3 sequence: CASTGQGEETQYF. CDR3 sequence (DNA): TGTGCCAGCACCGGACAGGGTGAGGAGACCCAGTACTTC.

This chain uses TRBV5-1 with TRBJ1-1; the D gene is possibly TRBD1 (6 bases). The germline CDR1 and CDR2 sequences are SGHRS and YFSETQ. The V gene lost 2 bases and the J gene lost 4 bases, with 12 bases spanning the gap. There are 14 residues in the CDR3. The CDR3 reads CASSLQGDGTEAFF. Here the CDR3 DNA reads TGCGCCAGCAGCTTACAGGGAGATGGCACTGAAGCTTTCTTT.

The chain joins TRBV28 to TRBJ2-1, with no clear D. V shed 4 bases and J shed 9 bases, with 10 bases lying between them. The CDR3 runs 12 residues. Germline CDR1 reads MDHEN; CDR2 reads SYDVKM. As DNA, the CDR3 is TGTGCCAGCAGTTCCCCGGTGCCTGAGCAGTTCTTC. Its protein is CASSSPVPEQFF.

The V gene is TRBV5-1, the J gene TRBJ2-1; 7 bases match TRBD1. J lost 0 bases, V lost 0 bases, and 0 bases had no gene match. The CDR3 loop spans 15 amino acids. Germline assignment: CDR1 SGHRS and CDR2 YFSETQ. CDR3 sequence: CASSLEGASYNEQFF. CDR3 in DNA: TGCGCCAGCAGCTTGGAGGGGGCCTCCTACAATGAGCAGTTCTTC.

The table lists this clone with a few counts. The chain carries TRBV5-8 and TRBJ1-4; TRBD1 matches at 7 bases. V shed 4 bases and J 7 bases; nucleotides not matched to a gene: 10. This CDR3 region has 15 residues. Germline V gene lookup returns CDR1 SGHTS and CDR2 YDEGEE. CDR3 sequence reads: CASSPRTGALEKLFF. CDR3 bases: TGTGCCAGCAGCCCGCGGACAGGAGCACTTGAAAAACTGTTTTTT.

The V gene is TRBV9, the J gene TRBJ2-7, with 8 bases aligning to TRBD1. Germline CDR1 reads SGDLS; CDR2 reads YYNGEE. V dropped 1 base and J dropped 3; count of bases not matched to a gene: 6. The CDR3 sequence is 15 residues long. CDR3: CASSVLSGTGYEQYF. In DNA form, the CDR3 reads TGTGCCAGCAGCGTACTATCCGGGACAGGCTACGAGCAGTACTTC.

The V and J genes are TRBV5-6 and TRBJ2-7; TRBD1 matches at 8 bases. The CDR3 runs 14 residues. Germline V gene data show CDR1 as SGHDT and CDR2 as YYEEEE. V lost 6 bases to trimming and J lost 3 bases; unmatched junction nucleotides: 8. CDR3: CASIQAGQGYEQYF. In DNA, the CDR3 is TGTGCCAGCATTCAGGCAGGACAGGGCTACGAGCAGTACTTC.

In its sample, this clone was seen once. This chain's CDR3 is CASRGDSLGEGYTF. DNA of the CDR3: TGTGCCAGCAGGGGGGACAGCCTAGGGGAAGGCTACACCTTC. This chain connects TRBV2 to TRBJ1-2; 7 bases are a match to TRBD1. Unmatched junction bases numbered 12, after V lost 6 bases and J lost 8 bases. The CDR3 has 14 residues. Germline CDR1 and CDR2: SNHLY and FYNNEI.